One T cell receptor beta chain is described in this entry. In the PCR, 60 Vbeta and 13 Jbeta primers were used. Libraries were prepared by immunoSEQ multiplex PCR; TCRdb keeps only in-frame clonotypes and omits some of them. The sample lists under 200,000 clones, roughly an eighth occurring once. This entry belongs to a study of cytomegalovirus exposure and HLA in healthy donors. Sequencing used PBMCs. This clonotype was sampled from a man in his forties or fifties in good health and CMV-seropositive.

The CDR3 DNA reads as TGCGCCAGCAGCTTTAACAGGGGGAACACCGGGGAGCTGTTTTTT. This encodes CASSFNRGNTGELFF. The chain combines TRBV5-1 with TRBJ2-2; 7 bases map to TRBD1. Germline values: CDR1 SGHRS, CDR2 YFSETQ. Trimming cost V 2 bases and J 1 base; bases outside gene matches: 2. The CDR3 length is 15 residues.